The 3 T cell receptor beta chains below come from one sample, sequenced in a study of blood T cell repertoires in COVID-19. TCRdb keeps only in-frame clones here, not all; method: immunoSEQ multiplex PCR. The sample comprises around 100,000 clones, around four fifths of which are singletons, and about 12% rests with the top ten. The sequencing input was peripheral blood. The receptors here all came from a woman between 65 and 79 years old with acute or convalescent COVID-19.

DNA for the CDR3: TGCGCCAGCAGCTCCTTGACAGGGGCGAATTCACCCCTCCACTTT. It is translated as CASSSLTGANSPLHF. This chain uses TRBV4-1 with TRBJ1-6; 8 nucleotides align to TRBD1. V gave up 5 bases and J gave up 7 bases; unmatched junction bases: 7. This CDR3 region has 15 residues. CDR1 MGHRA and CDR2 YSYEKL come from the germline V gene.

The CDR3 here is CASSFLSGGMETQYF. The CDR3 DNA follows: TGTGCCAGCAGCTTTCTTTCGGGGGGAATGGAGACCCAGTACTTC. The rearrangement joins TRBV7-3 to TRBJ2-5; 7 bases line up with TRBD2. There are 15 residues in the CDR3. V gave up 3 bases and J gave up 5 bases; unmatched junction bases: 9. Germline CDR1 reads SGHTA; CDR2 reads FQGTGA.

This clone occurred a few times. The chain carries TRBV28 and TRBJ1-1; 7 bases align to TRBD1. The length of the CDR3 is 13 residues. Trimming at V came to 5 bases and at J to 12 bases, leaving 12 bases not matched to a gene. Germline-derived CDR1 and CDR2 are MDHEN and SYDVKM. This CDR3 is CASSQQGFESPFF. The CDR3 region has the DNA TGTGCCAGCAGTCAACAGGGGTTTGAGTCACCTTTCTTT. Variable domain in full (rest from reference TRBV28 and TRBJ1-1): DVKVTQSSRYLVKRTGEKVFLECVQDMDHENMFWYRQDPGLGLRLIYFSYDVKMKEKGDIPEGYSVSREKKERFSLILESASTNQTSMYLCASSQQGFESPFFGQGTRLTVV.